This T cell receptor (beta chain) was recovered during a study of cytomegalovirus exposure and HLA in healthy donors. Losses at the gene ends were 4 bases for V and 4 bases for J; bases not matched to a gene: 2. The V gene's germline CDR1 is SGHTS and CDR2 YDEGEE. The CDR3 consists of 15 residues. Primers for the PCR totalled 60 Vbeta and 13 Jbeta. Under the authors' procedure: Among the unique TCR beta chains that a later analysis counted, about 85 million in all, roughly 9.9 million were shared. Profiling relied on immunoSEQ multiplex PCR, and the TCRdb table lists in-frame clones only, not all of them. V, J and clone size reflect that table, while D and trimming were determined from the DNA. The sample contains about 120,000 clones, approximately 72% of which appear only once.

This clonotype originated in a woman between 40 and 50 years old in good health and CMV-seropositive. The V and J genes are TRBV5-8 and TRBJ2-2; TRBD1 aligns across 12 bases. Sequencing was performed on PBMCs. This chain's CDR3 is CASSTGQGATGELFF. CDR3 DNA sequence: TGTGCCAGCAGCACGGGACAGGGGGCCACCGGGGAGCTGTTTTTT.